The rows below give T cell receptor beta chains drawn from one sample of a study of vaccination effects on CD4 cells after COVID-19. No antigens are known for them. Sequencing used immunoSEQ multiplex PCR; TCRdb keeps in-frame clones, though not all of them. The sample consists of 65,000 to 90,000 clones, around 78% of them appearing once. The material was CD4+ T cells from PBMCs cultured with SARS-CoV-2 spike peptides, obtained before COVID-19 vaccination. The origin of the receptors is a human donor who received a COVID-19 vaccine. CDR3s include the opening cysteine and the closing phenylalanine or tryptophan. D genes are given only for firm matches. Rows give clone size only sometimes, using once, few, many, or a class for an expanded clone.

cdr3_aa: CASSPGRGRATEAFF
cdr3_nt: TGTGCCAGCAGCCCGGGTCGGGGGAGGGCCACTGAAGCTTTCTTT
d_call: .
clone_size: .
v_call: TRBV7-2
j_call: TRBJ1-1

cdr3_aa: CASSQGGGGIYGYTF
cdr3_nt: TGCGCCAGCAGCCAAGGTGGCGGCGGAATCTATGGCTACACCTTC
d_call: .
clone_size: .
v_call: TRBV4-1
j_call: TRBJ1-2

cdr3_aa: CASSQDTSGGYNEQFF
cdr3_nt: TGCGCCAGCAGCCAGGATACTAGCGGGGGCTACAATGAGCAGTTCTTC
d_call: TRBD2
clone_size: .
v_call: TRBV4-1
j_call: TRBJ2-1

cdr3_aa: CASSDRVTNYGYTF
cdr3_nt: TGTGCCAGCAGTGACAGGGTGACTAACTATGGCTACACCTTC
d_call: .
clone_size: .
v_call: TRBV6-1
j_call: TRBJ1-2

cdr3_aa: CASSQDRFKPQHF
cdr3_nt: TGCGCCAGCAGCCAAGATCGGTTTAAGCCCCAGCATTTT
d_call: .
clone_size: few
v_call: TRBV4-3
j_call: TRBJ1-5

cdr3_aa: CASSQDDPLAAGANVLTF
cdr3_nt: TGCGCCAGCAGCCAAGATGACCCCCTTGCCGCGGGGGCCAACGTCCTGACTTTC
d_call: .
clone_size: .
v_call: TRBV4-1
j_call: TRBJ2-6

cdr3_aa: CASSQDRGRGGQETQYF
cdr3_nt: TGTGCCAGCAGCCAAGATCGAGGACGGGGGGGGCAAGAGACCCAGTACTTC
d_call: TRBD2
clone_size: .
v_call: TRBV3-1/TRBV3-2
j_call: TRBJ2-5

cdr3_aa: CAWSVLLKVNTEAFF
cdr3_nt: TGTGCCTGGAGTGTACTTTTAAAGGTGAACACTGAAGCTTTCTTT
d_call: .
clone_size: once
v_call: TRBV30
j_call: TRBJ1-1

cdr3_aa: CASSLDGTLSPLHF
cdr3_nt: TGTGCCAGCAGCTTGGACGGCACCTTGTCACCCCTCCACTTT
d_call: .
clone_size: .
v_call: TRBV5-5
j_call: TRBJ1-6

cdr3_aa: CASSVGLSSGNTIYF
cdr3_nt: TGTGCCAGCAGCGTAGGCTTGAGCTCTGGAAACACCATATATTTT
d_call: .
clone_size: .
v_call: TRBV9
j_call: TRBJ1-3

cdr3_aa: CASSPAKGTNTGELFF
cdr3_nt: TGTGCCAGCAGCCCCGCCAAAGGGACGAACACCGGGGAGCTGTTTTTT
d_call: .
clone_size: .
v_call: TRBV7-2
j_call: TRBJ2-2

cdr3_aa: CASSKYTEAFF
cdr3_nt: TGTGCCAGCAGTAAGTACACTGAAGCTTTCTTT
d_call: .
clone_size: .
v_call: TRBV6-5
j_call: TRBJ1-1

cdr3_aa: CASSPQGEFYGYTF
cdr3_nt: TGTGCCAGCTCACCACAGGGGGAGTTCTATGGCTACACCTTC
d_call: .
clone_size: .
v_call: TRBV18
j_call: TRBJ1-2

cdr3_aa: CASSLEGSLSYNEQFF
cdr3_nt: TGTGCCAGCAGCTTAGAGGGCTCTCTCTCCTACAATGAGCAGTTCTTC
d_call: .
clone_size: once
v_call: TRBV11-3
j_call: TRBJ2-1

cdr3_aa: CASSPWTSLGTQYF
cdr3_nt: TGCGCCAGCAGCCCCTGGACTAGCTTGGGGACCCAGTACTTC
d_call: TRBD2
clone_size: .
v_call: TRBV4-1
j_call: TRBJ2-5

cdr3_aa: CASSYSFGQGNEKLFF
cdr3_nt: TGTGCCAGCAGTTACTCGTTTGGACAGGGGAATGAAAAACTGTTTTTT
d_call: TRBD1
clone_size: .
v_call: TRBV6-6
j_call: TRBJ1-4

cdr3_aa: CASTSPRDTGELFF
cdr3_nt: TGTGCCAGCACCTCGCCCCGGGACACCGGGGAGCTGTTTTTT
d_call: .
clone_size: .
v_call: TRBV9
j_call: TRBJ2-2

cdr3_aa: CSVEGGGAGYGYTF
cdr3_nt: TGCAGCGTTGAAGGGGGGGGCGCAGGCTATGGCTACACCTTC
d_call: .
clone_size: .
v_call: TRBV29-1
j_call: TRBJ1-2

cdr3_aa: CASSVRQDPNYGYTF
cdr3_nt: TGTGCCAGCAGCGTAAGACAGGACCCTAACTATGGCTACACCTTC
d_call: .
clone_size: few
v_call: TRBV9
j_call: TRBJ1-2

cdr3_aa: CASSRQTEAFF
cdr3_nt: TGTGCCAGCAGTCGACAGACCGAAGCTTTCTTT
d_call: .
clone_size: .
v_call: TRBV28
j_call: TRBJ1-1

cdr3_aa: CASSLARITSGGYTGELFF
cdr3_nt: TGCGCCAGCAGCTTGGCCAGGATAACTAGCGGGGGGTATACCGGGGAGCTGTTTTTT
d_call: TRBD2
clone_size: .
v_call: TRBV5-1
j_call: TRBJ2-2

cdr3_aa: CAWSKKDREGYGYTF
cdr3_nt: TGTGCCTGGAGTAAGAAAGACAGGGAGGGCTATGGCTACACCTTC
d_call: TRBD1
clone_size: .
v_call: TRBV30
j_call: TRBJ1-2

cdr3_aa: CASSDRDRGQTGELFF
cdr3_nt: TGTGCCAGCAGCGATAGGGACAGGGGGCAGACCGGGGAGCTGTTTTTT
d_call: TRBD1
clone_size: few
v_call: TRBV6-2/TRBV6-3
j_call: TRBJ2-2

cdr3_aa: CASSLYSPETQYF
cdr3_nt: TGTGCCAGCAGTTTATACTCCCCCGAGACCCAGTACTTC
d_call: .
clone_size: .
v_call: TRBV28
j_call: TRBJ2-5

cdr3_aa: CASSLAGPGTGGNYGYTF
cdr3_nt: TGCGCCAGCAGCTTGGCTGGCCCCGGGACAGGGGGTAACTATGGCTACACCTTC
d_call: TRBD1
clone_size: .
v_call: TRBV5-1
j_call: TRBJ1-2

cdr3_aa: CASSSLPTQTRDTF
cdr3_nt: TGTGCCAGCAGTTCCCTCCCGACACAGACGCGTGACACCTTC
d_call: .
clone_size: .
v_call: TRBV28
j_call: TRBJ1-2

cdr3_aa: CASSLALNTGELFF
cdr3_nt: TGCGCCAGCAGCTTGGCTCTGAACACCGGGGAGCTGTTTTTT
d_call: .
clone_size: .
v_call: TRBV5-1
j_call: TRBJ2-2

cdr3_aa: CAEVREVDTEAFF
cdr3_nt: TGTGCGGAGGTCCGTGAGGTAGACACTGAAGCTTTCTTT
d_call: .
clone_size: .
v_call: TRBV2
j_call: TRBJ1-1

cdr3_aa: CATSDFQTVYFQPQHF
cdr3_nt: TGTGCCACCAGTGACTTCCAGACCGTTTACTTCCAGCCCCAGCATTTT
d_call: .
clone_size: .
v_call: TRBV24-1
j_call: TRBJ1-5

cdr3_aa: CASSYGQVVQGEQFF
cdr3_nt: TGTGCCAGCAGTTACGGGCAGGTCGTTCAGGGTGAGCAGTTCTTC
d_call: .
clone_size: .
v_call: TRBV6-5
j_call: TRBJ2-1

cdr3_aa: CASSQVFLGTGSTDTQYF
cdr3_nt: TGCGCCAGCAGCCAAGTTTTTCTAGGGACAGGGAGCACAGATACGCAGTATTTT
d_call: TRBD1
clone_size: .
v_call: TRBV4-1
j_call: TRBJ2-3

cdr3_aa: CASSFGNQPQHF
cdr3_nt: TGTGCCAGCAGTTTCGGCAATCAGCCCCAGCATTTT
d_call: .
clone_size: .
v_call: TRBV12-3/TRBV12-4
j_call: TRBJ1-5

cdr3_aa: CASSGGVLAAKDTQYF
cdr3_nt: TGCGCCAGCAGCGGAGGGGTACTAGCTGCGAAAGATACGCAGTATTTT
d_call: .
clone_size: .
v_call: TRBV5-1
j_call: TRBJ2-3

cdr3_aa: CASSLGRQGAITGELFF
cdr3_nt: TGTGCCAGCAGCTTAGGTCGGCAGGGGGCGATAACCGGGGAGCTGTTTTTT
d_call: TRBD1
clone_size: .
v_call: TRBV7-9
j_call: TRBJ2-2

cdr3_aa: CASSPLWRGRTGELFF
cdr3_nt: TGTGCCAGCAGCCCCCTTTGGAGGGGGCGGACCGGGGAGCTGTTTTTT
d_call: .
clone_size: .
v_call: TRBV11-1
j_call: TRBJ2-2